This T cell receptor beta chain is drawn from a study of blood T cell repertoires in COVID-19. Across the whole study: Some COVID-19 samples were acute and others convalescent; all came from the United States, Italy and Spain. PBMCs, B-cell-depleted T cells, or T cells were the source of the cDNA or gDNA that made up the material.

Original handling: From reference gene primer amplification, estimates of nucleated cell counts were derived. Data came from immunoSEQ multiplex PCR; TCRdb stores just in-frame clones and leaves some out. V and J calls and clone size are given by that table; D and trimming were obtained from the DNA. Of some 250,000 clones in the sample, 88% were seen once. Trimming took 8 bases from V and 1 from J, leaving 6 bases between them. The germline V gene has CDR1 ENHRY and CDR2 SYGVKD. CDR3 length: 11 residues. This TCR was recovered from a woman in her forties who had recovered from COVID-19. The sample was peripheral blood. The chain employs TRBV10-3 and TRBJ2-7; D remains unclear. CDR3 DNA sequence: TGTGCCATCGGCGGATCCTACGAGCAGTACTTC. It codes for CAIGGSYEQYF.